The 11 T cell receptor beta chains in this list originate from one sample, sequenced in a study of shared clonotypes between healthy human individuals. Some clones are missing from TCRdb's copy, which holds only in-frame ones; the method was immunoSEQ multiplex PCR. There are millions of clones in the sample; 93% occur only once, and 0.35% to 0.45% lies in the top ten. Sequencing was performed on naive CD4+ T cells from PBMCs. As to subset: CD45RA+ positively selected. Receptors originate from a man younger than 30 in good health. Some clones in this sample may be carry-over from other donors' samples.

This sequence joins TRBV4-1 and TRBJ2-7; D perhaps matches TRBD2 (7 bases). V was clipped by 0 bases and J by 2 bases, with 14 bases between them. The CDR3 has 16 amino acids. Germline CDR1 MGHRA, CDR2 YSYEKL. CDR3 coding DNA: TGCGCCAGCAGCCAAGATGGGGGGGGGCCCCCCTACGAGCAGTACTTC. As protein: CASSQDGGGPPYEQYF.

In the case of this clone: Other nucleotide sequences from this sample produce the same CDR3. This chain uses TRBV30 with TRBJ1-2; D is ambiguous. The length of the CDR3 is 10 residues. V lost 1 base and J 8 bases, leaving 5 bases between the germline ends. Per the germline V gene, CDR1 is GTSNPN and CDR2 is SVGIG (reference sequence). The DNA for the CDR3 is TGTGCCTGGAGTGGTGCGGGCTACACCTTC. It encodes CAWSGAGYTF.

V usage is TRBV7-6 and J usage is TRBJ2-1, with 8 bases lining up with TRBD1. The CDR3 consists of 16 residues. In germline, CDR1 is SGHVS, CDR2 FNYEAQ. V lost 1 base to trimming and J lost 5 bases; unmatched junction nucleotides: 7. CDR3 coding DNA: TGTGCCAGCAGCTTAGATCCCAGGGGGCTGCACAATGAGCAGTTCTTC. Translating it yields CASSLDPRGLHNEQFF. The full variable domain, with the rest looked up from reference TRBV7-6 and TRBJ2-1, is GAGVSQSPRYKVTKRGQDVALRCDPISGHVSLYWYRQALGQGPEFLTYFNYEAQQDKSGLPNDRFSAERPEGSISTLTIQRTEQRDSAMYRCASSLDPRGLHNEQFFGPGTRLTVL.

The chain carries TRBV28 and TRBJ2-7; 8 bases map to TRBD1. Germline V CDR1 and CDR2: MDHEN, SYDVKM. Germline trimming cut 6 bases from V and 1 base from J; bases unmatched to any gene: 11. The CDR3 length is 16 residues. The CDR3 DNA reads TGTGCCAGCAGCTTGCCTCGGACAGGGAAGTCCTACGAGCAGTACTTC. It is translated as CASSLPRTGKSYEQYF.

The chain is built from TRBV28 and TRBJ1-2; D not certain. With 1 base removed from V and 4 bases from J, the gap between germline ends came to 10 bases. Germline V CDR1 and CDR2: MDHEN, SYDVKM. The CDR3 is 14 residues long. CDR3: CASSLSLGIYGYTF. DNA of the CDR3: TGTGCCAGCAGTTTATCTTTAGGGATCTATGGCTACACCTTC.

The chain couples TRBV4-2 to TRBJ2-1; D is perhaps TRBD2 (5 bases). V was shortened by 5 bases and J by 3 bases, with 17 bases between the two germline ends. The CDR3 loop spans 16 amino acids. Germline V gene sequence: CDR1 LGHNA, CDR2 YNFKEQ. The CDR3 here is CASSSPGAESYNEQFF. The CDR3 bases are TGTGCCAGCAGCTCCCCAGGAGCGGAGAGCTACAATGAGCAGTTCTTC.

A remark on this clone: Other DNA sequences in the same sample also yield this CDR3. V is TRBV9 and J is TRBJ2-1; TRBD2 aligns across 11 bases. The ends lost 4 bases at V and 4 bases at J; junction bases unmatched: 4. Germline V gene lookup returns CDR1 SGDLS and CDR2 YYNGEE. The CDR3 sequence is 15 residues long. The CDR3 DNA reads as TGTGCCAGCAGCTACACTAGCGGGAGTTACAATGAGCAGTTCTTC. It specifies CASSYTSGSYNEQFF. Complete variable domain (other parts from reference TRBV9 and TRBJ2-1): DSGVTQTPKHLITATGQRVTLRCSPRSGDLSVYWYQQSLDQGLQFLIQYYNGEERAKGNILERFSAQQFPDLHSELNLSSLELGDSALYFCASSYTSGSYNEQFFGPGTRLTVL.

The genes are TRBV4-3 and TRBJ2-3, with 9 bases that match TRBD1. The CDR3 sequence is 15 residues long. V was pared by 4 bases and J by 5 bases, with 7 bases of the junction left unmatched. Germline CDR1 LGHNA, CDR2 YSLEER. The CDR3 nucleotides are TGCGCCAGCAGCCCAGGGACAGGGATTTTAGATACGCAGTATTTT. Its protein is CASSPGTGILDTQYF.

V is TRBV5-4 and J is TRBJ2-5, with TRBD1 identical over 8 bases. With V trimmed by 0 bases and J by 5 bases, 9 bases remained unmatched. The CDR3 loop spans 16 amino acids. Germline values: CDR1 SGHNT, CDR2 YYREEE (reference sequence). The CDR3 nucleotides read TGTGCCAGCAGCTTGGCCGGGACAGGAGGCCGGGAGACCCAGTACTTC. Its protein product is CASSLAGTGGRETQYF.

The chain links TRBV9 to TRBJ2-1; the D is unclear. This CDR3 has 15 amino acids. CDR1 SGDLS and CDR2 YYNGEE come from the germline V gene. V was cut by 0 bases and J by 4 bases, with 11 bases left in between. The chain's CDR3 is CASSVGPAGYNEQFF. CDR3 DNA: TGTGCCAGCAGCGTAGGCCCAGCAGGTTACAATGAGCAGTTCTTC. Variable domain in full (rest from reference TRBV9 and TRBJ2-1): DSGVTQTPKHLITATGQRVTLRCSPRSGDLSVYWYQQSLDQGLQFLIQYYNGEERAKGNILERFSAQQFPDLHSELNLSSLELGDSALYFCASSVGPAGYNEQFFGPGTRLTVL.

This clone has a single count. The chain links TRBV27 to TRBJ2-3; 8 bases line up with TRBD1. In germline, CDR1 is MNHEY, CDR2 SMNVEV (reference sequence). V lost 8 bases, J lost 2 bases, and 12 bases stayed unmatched. The CDR3 is made up of 16 amino acids. The CDR3 sequence: CASARQGRSPTDTQYF. CDR3 sequence (DNA): TGTGCCAGCGCACGACAGGGGAGGTCCCCCACAGATACGCAGTATTTT.